The following is a T cell receptor beta chain sequence with its context. No antigen is known for it. The sample comes from a study of cytomegalovirus exposure and HLA in healthy donors. Across the whole study: Of all 380 or so donors who were genotyped, roughly 81% belonged to the Caucasian-associated ancestry cluster. Study-wide results and limits: Accounts indicate the classifier identified cytomegalovirus status with strong specificity and sensitivity. V- and J-gene trimming in TCR beta was tied to a missense DCLRE1C variant by an analysis performed later.

Primers for the PCR totalled 60 Vbeta and 13 Jbeta. Libraries were prepared by immunoSEQ multiplex PCR; TCRdb keeps only in-frame clonotypes and omits some of them. The data contain about 140,000 clones, roughly 80% of them singletons. The germline V gene has CDR1 SQVTM and CDR2 ANQGSEA. The V segment lost 7 bases and the J segment 3 bases; nucleotides outside the gene matches: 3. This CDR3 has 12 amino acids. The V gene is TRBV29-1, the J gene TRBJ1-2; 9 positions agree with TRBD1. The sample comprised PBMCs. This clonotype originated in a man aged 25-40 years in good health and CMV-seronegative. CDR3 region: CSATGGDYGYTF. The CDR3, as DNA: TGCAGCGCGACAGGGGGTGACTATGGCTACACCTTC.